This T cell receptor beta chain was observed in a study of Tregs in tolerant kidney transplant recipients. Notes on the study in general: Tregs expanded with activated donor B cells seemed most donor-specific. This study did not directly address biological reproducibility.

This clone has only one observation. Its cognate antigen is unknown. The repertoire was sequenced with immunoSEQ multiplex PCR; TCRdb's copy has only in-frame clones and lacks some. The sample has 90,000 to 150,000 clones, approximately 90% seen once; the top ten hold more than 0.5%. V lost 6 bases, J lost 7 bases, and 13 bases stayed unmatched. The CDR3 extends over 15 amino acids. Germline V lookup: CDR1 LNHDA, CDR2 SQIVND (reference sequence). CD4+CD25+CD127- Tregs, CD4+CD25- non-Tregs, CD4 and CD8 cells were sorted. This TCR came from a human donor in good health. The genes are TRBV19 and TRBJ2-7; 9 bases agree with TRBD1. The sample consisted of CD4+ T cells from blood. The CDR3 here is CASSQGSRDRVEQYF. In DNA, the CDR3 is TGTGCCAGTAGCCAAGGGAGCCGGGACAGGGTAGAGCAGTACTTC.